One T cell receptor beta chain is described in this entry. The antigen this receptor binds is unknown. No quality values exist for individual bases; no much larger clone is one base distant. V gives up 3 bases and J gives up 4 bases, and the segment between their germline ends measures 19 bases. Via the germline V gene, CDR1 is SGHRS and CDR2 YFSETQ. Inclusive of the bounding cysteine and phenylalanine, the CDR3 is 16 residues long. The CDR3 DNA has 48 bases and is translated from base 1. The data were obtained in a study of shared T cell receptors in the human thymus (dated by TCRdb to about 2021). Study-level background: The study examined how self-reactive, shared T-cell receptor alpha chains are generated in the human thymus.

Library preparation used the immunoSEQ multiplex PCR assay. Drawn from immuneACCESS, this table holds only the in-frame rearrangements with V and J called that TCRdb kept. Clones are partly lost; checked studies trace under half to an unresolved V gene and leave the rest unexplained. This sample has around 67,000 clones in its table, and nearly 95% of those were observed once. Approximately 0.03% of the sample is held by the ten biggest clonotypes. Rearrangement joined TRBV5-1 to TRBJ1-1; the D gene lacks a confident call. This receptor was obtained from a human donor. Sequencing input: thymocytes. The CDR3 region reads CASSSNLGLRVTEAFF. The nucleotide sequence is given as TGCGCCAGCAGCTCTAACCTGGGCCTAAGGGTCACTGAAGCTTTCTTT.